This T cell receptor (beta chain) was observed in a study of shared clonotypes between healthy human individuals. V dropped 0 bases and J dropped 1 base, with 7 bases sitting between them. Per germline, CDR1 SGHNT and CDR2 YYREEE (reference sequence). CDR3 length equals 15 residues. Sequencing was performed with immunoSEQ multiplex PCR; in TCRdb, only in-frame clones are kept and a portion is missing. The profile shows around 2.1 million clones, approximately 94% of them singletons. On this clone: Other DNA sequences in this specimen translate into the identical CDR3.

Naive CD8 cells were CD45RO-negative, positively selected for CCR7, excluding terminally differentiated effector memory CD45RA+ cells. The clonotype comes from a man aged 18 to 30 in good health. Some clones in this sample may be carry-over from other donors' samples. The rearrangement links TRBV5-4 to TRBJ2-2; D remains ambiguous. The material sequenced was naive CD8+ T cells from PBMCs. The CDR3 region is CASSLAGLNTGELFF. DNA for the CDR3: TGTGCCAGCAGCTTGGCTGGCCTGAACACCGGGGAGCTGTTTTTT.